Listed here are 8 T cell receptor beta chains from one sample, sequenced in a study of identical twins. TCRdb processed the 5' RACE reads anew with MiXCR; each CDR3 protein has one entry. The table lists about 100,000 distinct CDR3 sequences, roughly 6% of them singletons, with more than 10% in the top ten. Sequenced input: memory T cells sorted from blood. These receptors originate from a woman between 50 and 59 years old in good health.

This clonotype was detected a few times. V gene TRBV2 combines with J gene TRBJ2-1, with D hard to call. V was trimmed by 6 bases and J by 9 bases, leaving 15 bases between them. CDR1 is SNHLY, CDR2 FYNNEI, per germline. The CDR3 contains 13 residues. CDR3 loop: CASREARNGEQFF. The CDR3, as DNA: TGTGCCAGCAGAGAGGCCCGAAACGGTGAGCAGTTCTTC.

This clonotype was found many times. The DNA of the CDR3 is TGCAGCGTGGGACAGGGGGCCGGGGAGCTGTTTTTT. Translating gives CSVGQGAGELFF. The chain combines TRBV29-1 with TRBJ2-2; 11 bases align to TRBD1. This CDR3 is 12 amino acids long. The germline V gene encodes CDR1 SQVTM and CDR2 ANQGSEA. The J segment lost 6 bases and the V segment lost 6 bases, leaving 0 bases of the junction unmatched.

This clonotype was observed a few times. The genes are TRBV6-6 and TRBJ2-7, with 13 bases matching TRBD2. Germline V gene sequence: CDR1 MNHNY, CDR2 SVGAGI (reference sequence). V lost 6 bases and J lost 9; bases outside the gene matches: 5. This CDR3 contains 13 residues. CDR3 in amino acids: CASSPGLAGRQYV. DNA for the CDR3: TGTGCCAGCAGCCCGGGACTAGCGGGAAGGCAGTACGTC.

This clonotype was counted at least ten times. V is TRBV5-5 and J is TRBJ1-1; TRBD1 aligns across 9 bases. Unmatched junction bases numbered 10, after V lost 5 bases and J lost 2 bases. CDR3 size: 16 residues. Germline V gene lookup returns CDR1 SGHKS and CDR2 YYEKEE (reference sequence). The CDR3 region has the DNA TGTGCCAGCAGGTTAAGGACAGGGGCGAGAAACACTGAAGCTTTCTTT. Its protein product is CASRLRTGARNTEAFF.

This clonotype occurred many times. This rearrangement joins TRBV4-2 to TRBJ2-1; tentative D call: TRBD2 (5 bases). The germline gives CDR1 LGHNA, CDR2 YNFKEQ. Trimming left V 0 bases short and J 13 bases short, with 13 bases between. This CDR3 has 13 residues. The CDR3, as DNA: TGTGCCAGCAGCCAAGAATTGAGCGGTTTACAGTTCTTC. Translating gives CASSQELSGLQFF.

This clonotype was seen repeatedly, ten times or more. The chain employs TRBV5-1 and TRBJ2-5; D possibly corresponds to TRBD2 (6 bases). The CDR3 sequence is 14 residues long. Germline V gene data show CDR1 as SGHRS and CDR2 as YFSETQ. Trimming removed 0 bases from V and 1 base from J, with 7 bases in between. For the CDR3, the DNA is TGCGCCAGCAGCTTGGGTAGCGGCCAAGAGACCCAGTACTTC. Encoded protein: CASSLGSGQETQYF.

The V call is TRBV19, the J call TRBJ2-1, with TRBD2 as a possible D gene (6 bases). V was shortened by 4 bases and J by 0 bases, with 10 bases between the two germline ends. CDR1 and CDR2 from the germline V gene are LNHDA and SQIVND (reference sequence). The CDR3 length is 15 residues. The CDR3 DNA reads as TGTGCCAGTAGTACCCGGGGAGGCTCCTACAATGAGCAGTTCTTC. This translates into CASSTRGGSYNEQFF.

Many counts were recorded for this clonotype. V gene TRBV3-1 combines with J gene TRBJ2-1, with unresolved D. Trimming pared 4 bases from V and 4 bases from J, leaving 8 bases between. The CDR3 is 13 residues long. CDR1 is LGHDT and CDR2 is YNNKEL in the germline V gene (reference sequence). For the CDR3, the DNA is TGTGCCAGCAGCCCTCAACATTACAATGAGCAGTTCTTC. Encoded protein: CASSPQHYNEQFF.